The 10 T cell receptor beta chains in this list originate from one sample, sequenced in a study of OX40 agonist ivuxolimab in advanced cancers. Only in-frame clones appear in the TCRdb table, and some are missing; sequencing was by immunoSEQ multiplex PCR. The data show tens of thousands of clones, with about 89% seen just once and roughly 12% held by the top ten. This sample comprised CD4+ or CD8+ T cells sorted from blood, obtained in a trial of the OX40 agonist ivuxolimab. These receptors were taken from an adult with an advanced solid tumor such as melanoma, head and neck, liver or kidney cancer.

The chain uses TRBV28 and TRBJ1-5; a weak D match, TRBD1 (6 bases). V was shortened by 8 bases and J by 4 bases, with 9 bases between the two germline ends. This CDR3 contains 12 residues. In germline, CDR1 is MDHEN, CDR2 SYDVKM. Written as DNA, the CDR3 is TGTGCCAGCGGAACAGGGAATCAGCCCCAGCATTTT. Translation gives CASGTGNQPQHF.

The CDR3 nucleotides are TGTGCCAGCAGCTTGGCCTCGGGAGCCAAAAACATTCAGTACTTC. Translation: CASSLASGAKNIQYF. This chain joins TRBV5-6 and TRBJ2-4; D is unclear. The CDR3 is 15 amino acids. Germline assignment: CDR1 SGHDT and CDR2 YYEEEE. The ends were cut back, 0 bases at V and 0 bases at J, with 7 bases in the middle.

This clone turned up a few times. The V call is TRBV2, the J call TRBJ2-2, with 8 nucleotides matching TRBD1. This CDR3 spans 18 amino acids. The V gene's germline CDR1 is SNHLY and CDR2 FYNNEI. J was trimmed by 2 bases and V by 4 bases; bases with no gene match: 12. The CDR3: CASSAIRETGANTGELFF. The DNA of the CDR3 is TGTGCCAGCAGTGCGATTAGGGAGACAGGGGCTAACACCGGGGAGCTGTTTTTT.

The chain links TRBV7-9 to TRBJ1-2, with 7 bases identical to TRBD1. The V gene's germline CDR1 is SEHNR and CDR2 FQNEAQ (reference sequence). The CDR3 covers 15 residues. V lost 5 bases, J lost 4 bases, and 10 bases stayed unmatched. The DNA for the CDR3 is TGTGCCAGCAGCGCAGACAGGGCAAGCCCCTATGGCTACACCTTC. This gives the protein CASSADRASPYGYTF.

The chain is built from TRBV2 and TRBJ1-1; the match to TRBD1 covers 7 bases. Trimming cost V 7 bases and J 7 bases; bases outside gene matches: 6. There are 12 residues in the CDR3. CDR1 SNHLY and CDR2 FYNNEI come from the germline V gene. CDR3 DNA sequence: TGTGCCAGCAAGGGGGCCCCGTTTGAAGCTTTCTTT. It encodes CASKGAPFEAFF.

The genes are TRBV7-6 and TRBJ2-5; 8 positions match TRBD1. V shed 5 bases, J shed 3 bases, and the junction held 8 bases outside the gene matches. Germline loops: CDR1 SGHVS, CDR2 FNYEAQ. This CDR3 contains 15 residues. The CDR3 DNA follows: TGTGCCAGCAGCCTACCCGCGGACAGGGAAGAGACCCAGTACTTC. It encodes CASSLPADREETQYF.

The gene calls are TRBV30 and TRBJ2-6, with D tentatively TRBD1 (5 bases). The CDR3 length is 14 residues. V was clipped by 0 bases and J by 2 bases, with 5 bases between them. Germline V gene data show CDR1 as GTSNPN and CDR2 as SVGIG (reference sequence). The CDR3 is CAWSVGAGANVLTF. CDR3 bases: TGTGCCTGGAGTGTAGGGGCTGGGGCCAACGTCCTGACTTTC.

CDR3 residues: CASSLGGGTYEQYF. The CDR3 nucleotides are TGTGCCAGCAGCTTAGGGGGGGGCACCTACGAGCAGTACTTC. This chain links TRBV11-2 with TRBJ2-7, with TRBD2 as a possible D gene (7 bases). V was trimmed by 1 base and J by 2 bases, leaving 9 bases between them. CDR1 and CDR2 (germline): SGHAT, FQNNGV. This CDR3 region has 14 residues.

The chain employs TRBV9 and TRBJ1-3; D possibly corresponds to TRBD1 (5 bases). The V and J ends lost 3 bases and 0 bases respectively, with 13 bases between them. CDR1 and CDR2 from the germline V gene are SGDLS and YYNGEE. CDR3 length equals 16 residues. This chain's CDR3 is CASSATGGGSGNTIYF. The CDR3 DNA is TGTGCCAGCAGCGCCACGGGCGGGGGCTCTGGAAACACCATATATTTT. The complete variable domain, with remaining parts taken from reference TRBV9 and TRBJ1-3, reads DSGVTQTPKHLITATGQRVTLRCSPRSGDLSVYWYQQSLDQGLQFLIQYYNGEERAKGNILERFSAQQFPDLHSELNLSSLELGDSALYFCASSATGGGSGNTIYFGEGSWLTVV.

The gene calls are TRBV28 and TRBJ2-7, with 7 bases fitting TRBD1. V lost 3 bases and J lost 3; bases outside the gene matches: 11. The CDR3 spans 16 residues. In germline, CDR1 is MDHEN, CDR2 SYDVKM. CDR3 protein: CASSFTPGTASYEQYF. The CDR3 nucleotides are TGTGCCAGCAGTTTCACCCCCGGGACAGCGAGCTACGAGCAGTACTTC.